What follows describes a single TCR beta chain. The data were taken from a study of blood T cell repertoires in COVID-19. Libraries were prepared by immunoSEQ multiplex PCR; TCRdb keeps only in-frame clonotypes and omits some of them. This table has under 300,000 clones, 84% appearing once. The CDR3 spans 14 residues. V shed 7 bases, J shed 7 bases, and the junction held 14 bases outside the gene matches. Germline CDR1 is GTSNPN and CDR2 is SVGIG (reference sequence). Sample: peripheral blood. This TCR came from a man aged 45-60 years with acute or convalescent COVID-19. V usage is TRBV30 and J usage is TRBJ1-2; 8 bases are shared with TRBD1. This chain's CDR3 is CAFLIRSRGLGYTF. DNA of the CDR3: TGTGCCTTCCTAATACGGTCCAGGGGGCTTGGCTACACCTTC. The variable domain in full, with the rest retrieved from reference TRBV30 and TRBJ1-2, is SQTIHQWPATLVQPVGSPLSLECTVEGTSNPNLYWYRQAAGRGLQLLFYSVGIGQISSEVPQNLSASRPQDRQFILSSKKLLLSDSGFYLCAFLIRSRGLGYTFGSGTRLTVV.